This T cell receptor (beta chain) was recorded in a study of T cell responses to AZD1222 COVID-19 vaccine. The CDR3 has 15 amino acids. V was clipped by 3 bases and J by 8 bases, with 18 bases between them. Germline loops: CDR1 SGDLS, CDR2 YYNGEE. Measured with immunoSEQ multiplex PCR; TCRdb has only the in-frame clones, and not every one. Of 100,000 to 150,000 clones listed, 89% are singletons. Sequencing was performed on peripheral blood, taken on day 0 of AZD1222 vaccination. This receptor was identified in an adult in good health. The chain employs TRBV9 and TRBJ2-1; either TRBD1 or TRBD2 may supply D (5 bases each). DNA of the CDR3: TGTGCCAGCAGCGAGGCCGGGACCCTGGGGGATGAGCAGTTCTTC. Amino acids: CASSEAGTLGDEQFF.